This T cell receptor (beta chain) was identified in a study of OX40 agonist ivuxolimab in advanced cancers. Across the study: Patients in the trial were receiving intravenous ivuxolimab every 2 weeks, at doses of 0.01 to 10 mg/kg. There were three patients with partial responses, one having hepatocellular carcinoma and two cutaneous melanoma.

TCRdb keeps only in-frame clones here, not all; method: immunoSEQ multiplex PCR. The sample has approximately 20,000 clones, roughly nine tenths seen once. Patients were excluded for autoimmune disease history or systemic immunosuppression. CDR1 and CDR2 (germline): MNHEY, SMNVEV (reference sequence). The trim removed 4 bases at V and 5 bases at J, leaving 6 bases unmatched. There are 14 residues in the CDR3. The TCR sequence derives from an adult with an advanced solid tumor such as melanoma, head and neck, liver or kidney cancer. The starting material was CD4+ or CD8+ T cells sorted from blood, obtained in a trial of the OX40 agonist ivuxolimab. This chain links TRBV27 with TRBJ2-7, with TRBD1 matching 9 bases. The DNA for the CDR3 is TGTGCCAGCAGTTCCCGGGACAGGGCGGACGAGCAGTACTTC. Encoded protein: CASSSRDRADEQYF.